This TCR beta chain derives from a study of cytomegalovirus exposure and HLA in healthy donors. Background on the study: Under 90% of around 390 genotyped donors fell in the Caucasian-associated ancestry cluster. Study results and caveats: Per a prior analysis, the majority of TCR beta V segments were productive roughly 87% or roughly 30% of the time. According to the study, about 180 TCR beta chains were cytomegalovirus-associated. Later analysis demonstrated an association between a missense DCLRE1C variant and TCR beta V- and J-gene trimming.

There are a few counts of this clone. Its antigen is undetermined. Between the trimmed V and J ends, which lost 2 bases and 0 bases, there was a span of 5 bases. The V gene's germline CDR1 is SGHVS and CDR2 FQNEAQ. The CDR3 has 13 residues. With 60 Vbeta and 13 Jbeta primers, the PCR was carried out. Some clones are missing from TCRdb's copy, which holds only in-frame ones; the method was immunoSEQ multiplex PCR. The sample includes 130,000 or so clones, around 10% of them seen just once. J is TRBJ2-7 and V is TRBV7-8; D call uncertain. Sample: PBMCs. This clonotype was obtained from a woman aged 40 to 50 in good health and CMV-seropositive. In DNA form, the CDR3 reads TGTGCCAGCAGCTTATCTAGCTCCTACGAGCAGTACTTC. It specifies CASSLSSSYEQYF. Together with reference TRBV7-8 and TRBJ2-7, the CDR3 gives the full variable domain: GAGVSQSPRYKVAKRGQDVALRCDPISGHVSLFWYQQALGQGPEFLTYFQNEAQLDKSGLPSDRFFAERPEGSVSTLKIQRTQQEDSAVYLCASSLSSSYEQYFGPGTRLTVT.